The TCR beta chain described here comes from a study of T cell responses to AZD1222 COVID-19 vaccine. The protocol was immunoSEQ multiplex PCR, while the TCRdb copy is restricted to in-frame clones and leaves out a portion. The sample has about 84,000 clones, 87% seen once; the top ten hold approximately 1.4%. The sequences come from peripheral blood, collected on day 0 of AZD1222 vaccination. The sequence was collected from an adult in good health.

The CDR3 loop reads CASSLGREAVVDEQFF. The CDR3 region has the DNA TGTGCCAGCAGCTTGGGGCGGGAGGCCGTGGTCGATGAGCAGTTCTTC. The V gene is TRBV5-8, the J gene TRBJ2-1; 8 positions match TRBD2. The CDR3 runs to 16 residues. The germline gives CDR1 SGHTS, CDR2 YDEGEE. V was clipped by 0 bases and J by 8 bases; unmatched bases: 10. Using reference TRBV5-8 and TRBJ2-1 for the parts outside the CDR3, the full variable domain is EAGVTQSPTHLIKTRGQQATLRCSPISGHTSVYWYQQALGLGLQFLLWYDEGEERNRGNFPPRFSGRQFPNYSSELNVNALELEDSALYLCASSLGREAVVDEQFFGPGTRLTVL.